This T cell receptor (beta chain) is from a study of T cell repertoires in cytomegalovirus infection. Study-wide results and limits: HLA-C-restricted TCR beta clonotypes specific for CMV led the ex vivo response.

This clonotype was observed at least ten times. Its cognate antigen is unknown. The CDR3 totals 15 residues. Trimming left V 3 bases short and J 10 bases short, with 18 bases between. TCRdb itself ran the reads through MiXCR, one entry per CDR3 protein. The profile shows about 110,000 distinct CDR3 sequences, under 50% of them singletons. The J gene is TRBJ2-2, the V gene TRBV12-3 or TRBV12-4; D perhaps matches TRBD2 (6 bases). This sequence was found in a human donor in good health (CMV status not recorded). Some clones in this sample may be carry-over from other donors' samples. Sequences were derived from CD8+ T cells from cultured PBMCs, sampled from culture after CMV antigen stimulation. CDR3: CASSFIGGAREELFF. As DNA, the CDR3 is TGTGCCAGCAGTTTTATTGGCGGGGCCCGTGAGGAGCTGTTTTTT.